The clone carrying this T cell receptor (beta chain) turned up a few times. Its antigen is unknown. The CDR3 runs to 15 residues. Germline V gives CDR1 MNHEY, CDR2 SVGEGT. V was clipped by 5 bases and J by 0 bases, with 13 bases between them. This sample is part of a study of early T cells in non-severe SARS-CoV-2 infection. Findings of the study overall: Matching with VDJdb favored anti-spike CD8 responses (missing private and CD4 specificities).

MiXCR, run by TCRdb on the 5' RACE reads, gives a single entry per CDR3 protein. Found here are about 76,000 distinct CDR3 sequences, about 11% of them singletons; the top ten hold 4.7%. The rearrangement joins TRBV6-2 or TRBV6-3 to TRBJ2-5, with a possible D match to TRBD1 (6 bases). This TCR was sampled from an adult who was a healthcare worker with PCR-confirmed SARS-CoV-2 infection or an uninfected control (not recorded which). What was sequenced was whole blood. The DNA for the CDR3 is TGTGCCAGCAGTAAACCGGGACAAAACCAAGAGACCCAGTACTTC. Encoded protein: CASSKPGQNQETQYF.